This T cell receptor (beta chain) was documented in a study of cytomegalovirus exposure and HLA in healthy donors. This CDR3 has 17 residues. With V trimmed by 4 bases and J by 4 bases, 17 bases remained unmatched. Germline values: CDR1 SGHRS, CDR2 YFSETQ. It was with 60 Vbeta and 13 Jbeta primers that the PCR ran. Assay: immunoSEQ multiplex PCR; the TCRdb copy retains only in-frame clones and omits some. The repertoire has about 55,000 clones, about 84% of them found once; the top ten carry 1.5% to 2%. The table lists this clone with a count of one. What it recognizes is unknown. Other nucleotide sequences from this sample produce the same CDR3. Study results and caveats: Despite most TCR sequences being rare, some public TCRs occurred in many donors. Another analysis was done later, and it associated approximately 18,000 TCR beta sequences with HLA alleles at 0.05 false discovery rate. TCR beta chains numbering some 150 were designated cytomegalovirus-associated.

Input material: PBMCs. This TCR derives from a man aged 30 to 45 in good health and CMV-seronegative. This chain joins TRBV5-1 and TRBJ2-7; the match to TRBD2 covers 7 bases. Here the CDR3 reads CASSTGVGGVGRYEQYF. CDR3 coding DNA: TGCGCCAGCAGCACGGGGGTTGGGGGGGTTGGAAGGTACGAGCAGTACTTC.